The rows below give T cell receptor beta chains drawn from one sample of a study of T cell repertoires in cytomegalovirus infection. A single record per CDR3 protein comes from TCRdb applying MiXCR to the reads. The table records 110,000 or so distinct CDR3 sequences, around 30% of them present only once. For these receptors, no antigen is known. Sequencing used CD8+ T cells from cultured PBMCs, obtained from culture after CMV antigen stimulation. Receptor source: a human donor in good health (CMV status not recorded). Some clones in this sample may be carry-over from other donors' samples. Both conserved end residues are trimmed from each CDR3.

j_call | v_call | cdr3_length | cdr3_aa
TRBJ1-2 | TRBV6-1 | 12 | ASSEDRDDHGYT
TRBJ2-1 | TRBV3-1 | 14 | ASSQDGAHQSDEQF
TRBJ1-5 | TRBV19 | 11 | ASSWTPDQPQH
TRBJ2-7 | TRBV20-1 | 12 | SAIGGQNFLEQY
TRBJ1-5 | TRBV7-2 | 12 | ASSPTGINQPQH
TRBJ2-7 | TRBV27 | 18 | ASTISPPGQGAWGSYEQY
TRBJ1-1 | TRBV12-3/TRBV12-4 | 13 | ASSSRTGRDTEAF
TRBJ2-7 | TRBV27 | 10 | ASSTGQSEQY
TRBJ2-7 | TRBV15 | 11 | ATSIFRGYEQY
TRBJ1-1 | TRBV6-2/TRBV6-3 | 14 | ASSTRLTGPDTEAF
TRBJ1-1 | TRBV6-5 | 17 | ASSYSIYPGTGLNTEAF
TRBJ2-3 | TRBV11-2 | 14 | ASSSPDSSHTDTQY
TRBJ2-5 | TRBV6-5 | 14 | ASTYSGQGAEETQY
TRBJ2-1 | TRBV20-1 | 8 | SSRGDEQF
TRBJ1-1 | TRBV7-5 | 18 | ISVPEALGTVGLPDTEAF
TRBJ1-4 | TRBV7-9 | 12 | ASSPGGFNEKLF
TRBJ1-5 | TRBV7-8 | 13 | ASSLSLGRDQPQH
TRBJ2-1 | TRBV12-3/TRBV12-4 | 14 | ASSLELAGSNNEQF
TRBJ2-7 | TRBV15 | 13 | ATSLSRGLRAEQY
TRBJ1-1 | TRBV5-1 | 12 | ASSPGTENTEAF
TRBJ2-1 | TRBV4-1 | 16 | ASSHPAERSLSYNEQF
TRBJ1-1 | TRBV7-2 | 13 | ASSRTAIMNTEAF
TRBJ2-2 | TRBV4-1 | 11 | ASSHWGREELF
TRBJ1-2 | TRBV4-1 | 14 | ASSQQSPDGNYGYT
TRBJ2-5 | TRBV13 | 12 | ASSLSGKQETQY
TRBJ1-1 | TRBV6-2/TRBV6-3 | 12 | ASSSLDRNTEAF
TRBJ2-3 | TRBV7-2 | 12 | ASSSRWNTDTQY
TRBJ1-3 | TRBV7-8 | 12 | ASSLTGARNTIY
TRBJ1-1 | TRBV7-6 | 12 | ASSPGLPYTEAF
TRBJ2-1 | TRBV5-1 | 13 | ASSLGLAGDNEQF
TRBJ2-5 | TRBV25-1 | 15 | ASSGTSGGAYQETQY
TRBJ1-2 | TRBV5-4 | 13 | ASSLVEGRNYGYT
TRBJ2-2 | TRBV2 | 14 | ASSEIRDRNTGELF
TRBJ2-1 | TRBV4-3 | 18 | ASSQDGLAGGPSSYNEQF
TRBJ2-7 | TRBV5-5 | 13 | ASSRTTGQTYEQY
TRBJ1-3 | TRBV19 | 9 | ASSIGNTIY
TRBJ2-7 | TRBV2 | 12 | ASRGTGLSYEQY
TRBJ1-1 | TRBV4-1 | 15 | ASSQVSATLMDTEAF
TRBJ2-1 | TRBV25-1 | 13 | ASSSHRGQVNEQF
TRBJ2-2 | TRBV27 | 13 | ASTKSGGRTGELF
TRBJ2-3 | TRBV29-1 | 11 | SVFKQGTDTQY
TRBJ1-2 | TRBV3-1 | 13 | ASSQDQGARRGYT
TRBJ1-5 | TRBV6-1 | 13 | ASSPEGGSNQPQH
TRBJ2-1 | TRBV6-8 | 10 | ASSYTGLKQF
TRBJ2-1 | TRBV6-5 | 12 | ASSYGGSYNEQF
TRBJ2-7 | TRBV28 | 11 | ASSFSQGYEQY
TRBJ1-5 | TRBV19 | 12 | ASSILTGDQPQH
TRBJ2-1 | TRBV7-2 | 11 | ASSSYYPNEQF
TRBJ2-5 | TRBV4-1 | 12 | ASSQFPGQETQY
TRBJ1-1 | TRBV28 | 14 | ASSERQGSLNTEAF
TRBJ2-1 | TRBV20-1 | 12 | SARDEGPWNEQF
TRBJ2-7 | TRBV28 | 12 | ASVTRSINYEQY
TRBJ1-1 | TRBV19 | 9 | ASSIYTEAF